This T cell receptor beta chain comes out of a study of human T cells and chemical hapten exposure. TCRdb fed the RACE reads into MiXCR, producing one record per CDR3 protein. The sample includes some 88,000 distinct CDR3 sequences, approximately 10% of them seen just once. Noted time point: patch test 2, 6 weeks after DPC sensitization. Treatment specified: therapeutic diphenylcyclopropenone sensitization with weekly scalp DPC. This clonotype has a count of ten or more. This TCR came from a middle-aged man with alopecia areata. Some clones in this sample may be carry-over from other donors' samples. The material sequenced was whole blood, taken in connection with sensitization to the hapten diphenylcyclopropenone (DPC).

The CDR3 sequence: CASSLGGSRNGYTF. CDR3 coding DNA: TGTGCCAGCAGTTTAGGCGGAAGCCGGAATGGCTACACCTTC. The chain employs TRBV12-3 or TRBV12-4 and TRBJ1-2; D remains unclear. The CDR3 is 14 residues long. Trimming took off 1 base at V and 6 bases at J, with 12 bases between the two ends.